The T cell receptor beta chain described here comes from a study of cytomegalovirus exposure and HLA in healthy donors. Study-wide background: Genotyping of about 400 donors showed that 80% to 85% belonged to the Caucasian-associated ancestry cluster.

Remarks on this clone: The target antigen is unknown.

Whereas donors were nominally healthy upon sampling, unrecorded immune exposures were probable. General observations from the study: The classifier reportedly diagnosed cytomegalovirus status with high sensitivity and specificity. Analysis was carried out at a later point, and it linked a missense DCLRE1C variant to TCR beta V- and J-gene trimming.

The PCR used 60 Vbeta and 13 Jbeta primers. Produced via immunoSEQ multiplex PCR; TCRdb's table is partial and in-frame only. This table holds under 150,000 clones, 75% to 85% found once. Trimming cost V 4 bases and J 0 bases, with 10 bases left between them. Germline V gives CDR1 SGHRS, CDR2 YFSETQ. The CDR3 runs 15 residues. V and J are TRBV5-1 and TRBJ2-2, with a possible D match to TRBD1 (6 bases). The sequenced sample was PBMCs. This TCR came from a female donor in good health and CMV-seronegative. This chain's CDR3 is CASSRDTSNTGELFF. As DNA, the CDR3 is TGCGCCAGCAGCCGGGACACTTCGAACACCGGGGAGCTGTTTTTT.